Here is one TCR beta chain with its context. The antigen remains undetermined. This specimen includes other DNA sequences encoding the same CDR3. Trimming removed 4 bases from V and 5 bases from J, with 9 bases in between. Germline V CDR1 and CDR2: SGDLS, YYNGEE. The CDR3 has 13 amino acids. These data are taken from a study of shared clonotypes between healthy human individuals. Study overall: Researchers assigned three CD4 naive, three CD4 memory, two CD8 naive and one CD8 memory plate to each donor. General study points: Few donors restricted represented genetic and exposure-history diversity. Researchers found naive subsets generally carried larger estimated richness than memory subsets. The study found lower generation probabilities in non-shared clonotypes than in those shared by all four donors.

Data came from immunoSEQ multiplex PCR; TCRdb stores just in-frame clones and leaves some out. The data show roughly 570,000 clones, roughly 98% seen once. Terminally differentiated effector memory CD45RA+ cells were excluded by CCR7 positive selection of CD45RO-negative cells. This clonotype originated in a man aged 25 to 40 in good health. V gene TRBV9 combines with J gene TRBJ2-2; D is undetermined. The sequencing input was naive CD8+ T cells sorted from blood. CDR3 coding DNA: TGTGCCAGCAGCCCCCCCAGAACCGGGGAGCTGTTTTTT. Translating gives CASSPPRTGELFF.